One TCR beta chain is described in this entry. No antigen is known for it. One end of the junction is discordant with germline, which a read error may explain. The repertoire was sequenced with immunoSEQ multiplex PCR; TCRdb's copy has only in-frame clones and lacks some. The data hold 65,000 to 85,000 clones, with over 85% observed a single time. The CDR3 has 14 residues. Per germline, CDR1 SEHNR and CDR2 FQNEAQ (reference sequence). These data originate in a study of cytomegalovirus exposure and HLA in healthy donors. Study-level information: The use of the same platform for the approximately 110 validation repertoires and the roughly 670 first-cohort repertoires was reported by a later analysis. Notes on the study in general: The authors listed around 150 TCR beta chains as cytomegalovirus-associated. One later analysis, an examination of the 120 or so validation repertoires, found that first-cohort TCR clusters tended to co-occur in them.

The chain uses TRBV7-9 and TRBJ2-2, with D perhaps matching TRBD2 (5 bases). Sequencing was carried out using PBMCs. This clonotype originated in a young woman in good health and CMV-seronegative. The CDR3, as DNA: TGCACGAGGCGGCGGGTGTATAACACCGGGGAGCTGTTTTTT. Translating it yields CTRRRVYNTGELFF.